These T cell receptor beta chains were read from a single sample in a study of long-term antiretroviral therapy in people with HIV. Clones were read by immunoSEQ multiplex PCR, and TCRdb kept only the in-frame ones, dropping some. The table lists about 28,000 clones, over 75% of them singletons, with 0.9% to 1.2% in the top ten. Sequencing used unsorted PBMCs, obtained 2 years after starting antiretroviral therapy. These receptors came from a man in his forties or fifties with HIV. Each CDR3 is given with its conserved first and last residue. A D gene is named only where the DNA matches it firmly. Only some rows state a clone size, as once, few, many or a class for expanded clones.

CDR3 DNA,CDR3 protein,J gene,clone size,CDR3 length,D gene,V gene
TGTGCCAGCAACGACCGATGGTCCTACAATGAGCAGTTCTTC,CASNDRWSYNEQFF,TRBJ2-1,.,14,.,TRBV28
TGTGCCAGCAGCTTAGCGCCTCCTGAGCAGTTCTTC,CASSLAPPEQFF,TRBJ2-1,.,12,.,TRBV7-9
TGTGCCAGCAGCGAGCACCCGGCGGTCGGTGGCTACACCTTC,CASSEHPAVGGYTF,TRBJ1-2,.,14,.,TRBV27
TGTGCCAGCAGCCTGGGTACTATAGCGGTTACAGATACGCAGTATTTT,CASSLGTIAVTDTQYF,TRBJ2-3,.,16,.,TRBV5-8
TGTGCCAGCAGCTCCGGGGGGGTTGAGCAGTACTTC,CASSSGGVEQYF,TRBJ2-7,.,12,TRBD2,TRBV7-8
TGTGCCGGACGGGACACGGATGGAGGGGGCTACACCTTC,CAGRDTDGGGYTF,TRBJ1-2,few,13,.,TRBV30
TGTGCCAGCAGTTTACCCGGGGGGGAAAAACTGTTTTTT,CASSLPGGEKLFF,TRBJ1-4,.,13,.,TRBV27
TGTGCCAGCAGTGAAGATAATGCCCCTGAGCAGTTCTTC,CASSEDNAPEQFF,TRBJ2-1,.,13,.,TRBV2
TGTGCCAGTAGTATAAAGGGACAGGGGGGGAATGAGCAGTTCTTC,CASSIKGQGGNEQFF,TRBJ2-1,.,15,TRBD1,TRBV19
TGTGCCAGTAGTATGGGACCGTTATATCAGCCCCAGCATTTT,CASSMGPLYQPQHF,TRBJ1-5,.,14,.,TRBV19
TGTGCCAGCAGCGGGCACAGGGGAACTAACTATGGCTACACCTTC,CASSGHRGTNYGYTF,TRBJ1-2,few,15,TRBD1,TRBV9
TGTGCCAGCTCACGGGACGTAACATACACTGAAGCTTTCTTT,CASSRDVTYTEAFF,TRBJ1-1,.,14,.,TRBV18
TGTGCCAGCAGTGTTATACCCACCGAGACCCAGTACTTC,CASSVIPTETQYF,TRBJ2-5,.,13,.,TRBV2
TGTGCCATCAGTGCGGGCAGGGATAATTCACCCCTCCACTTT,CAISAGRDNSPLHF,TRBJ1-6,.,14,.,TRBV10-3
TGTGCCAGCAGCTACCTCGGACTTGAGGGGAGGCAGCCCCAGCATTTT,CASSYLGLEGRQPQHF,TRBJ1-5,once,16,.,TRBV6-6
TGTGCCAGCAGCCAAATAGATAGATTCGGCGAAGCTTTCTTT,CASSQIDRFGEAFF,TRBJ1-1,.,14,.,TRBV14
TGTGCCAGCAGCCTTATAGCGGGGGGGTACAATGAGCAGTTCTTC,CASSLIAGGYNEQFF,TRBJ2-1,.,15,TRBD2,TRBV5-6
TGCGCCAGCTCGGACAGGGTGGGGGACGAGCAGTACTTC,CASSDRVGDEQYF,TRBJ2-7,.,13,TRBD1,TRBV10-1
TGTGCCACCAGCAGAGAGGGTTACAGGGACTCCTACGAGCAGTACTTC,CATSREGYRDSYEQYF,TRBJ2-7,.,16,.,TRBV15
TGTGCCAGCAGTCCCTGGCGGGCAAACACCGGGGAGCTGTTTTTT,CASSPWRANTGELFF,TRBJ2-2,.,15,.,TRBV2
TGTGCCAGCAGTCCTCGGACATGGCCCTCCCTTGGCTACACCTTC,CASSPRTWPSLGYTF,TRBJ1-2,few,15,.,TRBV28
TGTGCCAGCAGCTTAATGGCGGCTAACTATGGCTACACCTTC,CASSLMAANYGYTF,TRBJ1-2,.,14,.,TRBV7-2
TGTGCCAGCAGCCCGTACGGGCAAGACCAGTACTTC,CASSPYGQDQYF,TRBJ2-5,.,12,.,TRBV7-9
TGTGCCAGTACTAGGACCGCCTTCGGCTACACCTTC,CASTRTAFGYTF,TRBJ1-2,.,12,.,TRBV19
TGTGCCAGCAGCGTAACCCCCAACCAAGAGACCCAGTACTTC,CASSVTPNQETQYF,TRBJ2-5,.,14,.,TRBV9
TGCGCCAGCAGCCAAGAACTAGCGGAGTCATACTACGAGCAGTACTTC,CASSQELAESYYEQYF,TRBJ2-7,.,16,TRBD2,TRBV4-1
TGCGCCAGCAGCCAAGATCCAGGGGGCAACTATGGCTACACCTTC,CASSQDPGGNYGYTF,TRBJ1-2,few,15,TRBD1,TRBV4-3
TGCGCCAGCAGCCAAGGGAGGGAGCAGTACTTC,CASSQGREQYF,TRBJ2-7,.,11,.,TRBV4-1
TGTGCCAGCAGCGGAAGACAGGACTACGAGCAGTACTTC,CASSGRQDYEQYF,TRBJ2-7,.,13,.,TRBV5-4
TGCGCCAGCAGCCATCCTGGACAGGGGAGTCAGCCCCAGCATTTT,CASSHPGQGSQPQHF,TRBJ1-5,.,15,TRBD1,TRBV4-1
TGTGCCAGCAGTCCTAGCGGGAGGACGCAAGAGACCCAGTACTTC,CASSPSGRTQETQYF,TRBJ2-5,.,15,TRBD2,TRBV28
TGCGCCAGCGGGAGTCAGCCCCAGCATTTT,CASGSQPQHF,TRBJ1-5,.,10,.,TRBV10-2
TGTGCTTCCTTCCGAGGGGGCGCGTACAATGAGCAGTTCTTC,CASFRGGAYNEQFF,TRBJ2-1,once,14,TRBD1,TRBV28
TGTGCCAGCAGCTTCCAACCTGACAGGAGCCTAGGTATTACCTACGAGCAGTACTTC,CASSFQPDRSLGITYEQYF,TRBJ2-7,.,19,.,TRBV28
TGTGCCAGCAGCTTGCGAAGGGGACCCGATGGCTACACCTTC,CASSLRRGPDGYTF,TRBJ1-2,.,14,.,TRBV7-2
TGTGCCAGCAGATACAGGGGCTCCTACGAGCAGTACTTC,CASRYRGSYEQYF,TRBJ2-7,.,13,TRBD1,TRBV28
TGTGCCAGCAGTGAAGGTGGGGGAACCTCTGGGAATGAGCAGTTCTTC,CASSEGGGTSGNEQFF,TRBJ2-1,.,16,.,TRBV6-4
TGTGCCAGCAGCTCGCAGCCGGGACAGGGAGTAACTGAAGCTTTCTTT,CASSSQPGQGVTEAFF,TRBJ1-1,once,16,TRBD1,TRBV9
TGTGCCAGCAGACGACTAGCGGGAGGGAGAAGCACAGATACGCAGTATTTT,CASRRLAGGRSTDTQYF,TRBJ2-3,.,17,TRBD2,TRBV7-6
TGTGCCAGCAGCTTGGCCAGGGGGTTAGCTTACGAGCAGTACTTC,CASSLARGLAYEQYF,TRBJ2-7,.,15,TRBD1,TRBV5-4
TGTGCCAGTAGTATACAGACAGGGGATAATTCACCCCTCCACTTT,CASSIQTGDNSPLHF,TRBJ1-6,.,15,TRBD1,TRBV19
TGTGCCAGCTCGGACCCTGATGGCCTCGGTGTAAAGCAGTTCTTC,CASSDPDGLGVKQFF,TRBJ2-1,.,15,.,TRBV18
TGTGCCAGTAAGACAGGGTATACTGAAAAACTGTTTTTT,CASKTGYTEKLFF,TRBJ1-4,.,13,TRBD1,TRBV6-1
TGTGCCAGCAGCCCCCGCCAGGGGATGAACACTGAAGCTTTCTTT,CASSPRQGMNTEAFF,TRBJ1-1,once,15,.,TRBV7-2
TGTGCCAGCAGCTATGGTCCAGGGGGCTTGAATGAGCAGTTCTTC,CASSYGPGGLNEQFF,TRBJ2-1,.,15,TRBD1,TRBV6-6
TGCGCCAGCAGCCCTCCGGACAGGCTTGAGGAAGCTTTCTTT,CASSPPDRLEEAFF,TRBJ1-1,.,14,TRBD1,TRBV4-1
TGTGCCAGCAGCGTACACGGGAGCTCCTACAATGAGCAGTTCTTC,CASSVHGSSYNEQFF,TRBJ2-1,.,15,.,TRBV9
TGTGCCATCAGTAGGGACAGGAGTCAAGAGACCCAGTACTTC,CAISRDRSQETQYF,TRBJ2-5,.,14,TRBD1,TRBV10-3
TGTGCCAGCAGTTTCTTGGAGGAAGAGACCCAGTACTTC,CASSFLEEETQYF,TRBJ2-5,.,13,.,TRBV28
TGCGCCAGCAGTCTGACCAGGGGGCATGGCGGGGAGCTGTTTTTT,CASSLTRGHGGELFF,TRBJ2-2,.,15,TRBD1,TRBV10-1
TGTGCCAGCAGTTACTCCGGGGATCAGCCCCAGCATTTT,CASSYSGDQPQHF,TRBJ1-5,.,13,.,TRBV6-6
TGCGCCAGCAGCCAAGTATATGGGGGCGCTTACGAGCAGTACTTC,CASSQVYGGAYEQYF,TRBJ2-7,.,15,.,TRBV4-1
TGCGCCAGCAGCTTGGAGGGGAGCCGAACTAACTATGGCTACACCTTC,CASSLEGSRTNYGYTF,TRBJ1-2,.,16,.,TRBV5-1
TGTGCCATCAGTGAGTTAGGGAGCTCCTATAATTCACCCCTCCACTTT,CAISELGSSYNSPLHF,TRBJ1-6,.,16,.,TRBV10-3
TGTGCCAGCAGCTTTTCTCAGATTAATTCACCCCTCCACTTT,CASSFSQINSPLHF,TRBJ1-6,few,14,.,TRBV7-2
TGTGCCAGCAGTGAAGGCCGGGGTTATGGCTACACCTTC,CASSEGRGYGYTF,TRBJ1-2,.,13,.,TRBV25-1
TGTGCCACCAGCAGAGATGCCAGGAACACTGAAGCTTTCTTT,CATSRDARNTEAFF,TRBJ1-1,few,14,.,TRBV15
TGCGCCAGCAGCCAAGTGTCGGGGGGCCTCTACGAGCAGTACTTC,CASSQVSGGLYEQYF,TRBJ2-7,once,15,.,TRBV4-3
TGTGCCTGGAGCGACAGCAATCAGCCCCAGCATTTT,CAWSDSNQPQHF,TRBJ1-5,few,12,.,TRBV30